These 30 T cell receptor beta chains originate from one sample sequenced in a study of cytomegalovirus exposure and HLA in healthy donors (TCRdb year 2017). Libraries were made using the immunoSEQ multiplex PCR assay. For the multiplex PCR, a mixture combining 60 forward primers for TCR Vbeta segments and 13 reverse primers for TCR Jbeta segments was used. Not all clones reach the TCRdb copy of this immuneACCESS table, which keeps in-frame sequences only. Checked studies attribute under half of the gap to unresolved V genes and leave the rest unexplained. The sample table shows about 160,000 clones, and roughly 65% are seen once. The ten largest clonotypes hold about 4.7% of the sample. Sequenced input: PBMCs. All receptors derive from a man aged 18 to 29 in good health and CMV-seropositive.

This clone was recorded many times. The V and J genes are TRBV6-5 and TRBJ2-1; 8 positions match TRBD2. There are 14 residues in the CDR3. The germline gives CDR1 MNHEY, CDR2 SVGAGI. J gave up 3 bases and V 5 bases, and 3 bases lay outside the gene matches. CDR3 residues: CASSQGLDYNEQFF. In nucleotides, the CDR3 is TGTGCCAGCAGTCAGGGACTAGACTACAATGAGCAGTTCTTC.

This clone occurred a few times. The chain carries TRBV4-1 and TRBJ1-1, with 7 bases identical to TRBD1. Per the germline V gene, CDR1 is MGHRA and CDR2 is YSYEKL. V lost 0 bases, J lost 0 bases, and 4 bases stayed unmatched. The CDR3 runs 16 residues. This chain's CDR3 is CASSQDLGQLNTEAFF. CDR3 bases: TGCGCCAGCAGCCAAGATTTGGGACAGCTGAACACTGAAGCTTTCTTT.

The chain joins TRBV18 to TRBJ2-1; 7 bases are shared with TRBD2. The germline V gene encodes CDR1 KGHSH and CDR2 LQKENI. The trim removed 5 bases at V and 3 bases at J, leaving 1 base unmatched. The CDR3 runs 13 residues. In DNA form, the CDR3 reads TGTGCCAGCTCAAGCGGGATCTACAATGAGCAGTTCTTC. It translates to CASSSGIYNEQFF.

V is TRBV5-6 and J is TRBJ1-5; possibly TRBD1 for D (6 bases). Per the germline V gene, CDR1 is SGHDT and CDR2 is YYEEEE. The germline V and J ends were trimmed by 3 bases and 6 bases, with 19 bases remaining between them. CDR3 length: 16 amino acids. DNA for the CDR3: TGTGCCAGCAGCTCCCGGGCCCAAGGGGGAAGTCAGCCCCAGCATTTT. Its translation: CASSSRAQGGSQPQHF.

This clone was seen more than once but under ten times. The rearrangement links TRBV10-3 to TRBJ1-2; D is uncertain. Trimming shortened V by 7 bases and J by 6 bases, and 15 bases separated the two germline ends. The CDR3 extends over 13 amino acids. Germline V gene lookup returns CDR1 ENHRY and CDR2 SYGVKD. The CDR3 DNA sequence: TGTGCCATCAAGGCCCAGGATACCGATGGCTACACCTTC. It codes for CAIKAQDTDGYTF.

The chain joins TRBV6-1 to TRBJ2-7; possible D gene TRBD1, 5 bases. CDR3 length: 16 residues. V was shortened by 0 bases and J by 4 bases, with 16 bases between the two germline ends. The V gene's germline CDR1 is MNHNS and CDR2 SASEGT. This chain's CDR3 is CASSEAGRQGFYEQYV. Here the CDR3 DNA reads TGTGCCAGCAGTGAAGCAGGGCGCCAGGGCTTTTACGAGCAGTACGTC.

This chain joins TRBV11-3 and TRBJ1-1; D remains unclear. Germline CDR1 reads SGHNT; CDR2 reads YENEEA. The length of the CDR3 is 15 residues. The V end lost 0 bases, the J end lost 5 bases, and 13 bases lay between the germline ends. The CDR3 spells CASSLDGREWTEAFF. CDR3 in DNA: TGTGCCAGCAGCTTAGATGGGAGGGAATGGACTGAAGCTTTCTTT.

Regarding this clone: A junction end diverges from the germline sequence, so it may reflect a read error. The genes are TRBV6-1 and TRBJ1-2; D perhaps matches TRBD1 (6 bases). The germline gives CDR1 MNHNS, CDR2 SASEGT. CDR3 length: 16 amino acids. CDR3 bases: TGTGCCAGCAGTCAAGCCACAGGGAGCGGTAACTATGGCTACACCTTC. Its protein product is CASSQATGSGNYGYTF.

The CDR3 region is CASSAGSNYGYTF. DNA for the CDR3: TGTGCCAGCAGTGCCGGGAGCAACTATGGCTACACCTTC. The J gene is TRBJ1-2, the V gene TRBV28; D not resolved. CDR3 length: 13 amino acids. Germline CDR1 MDHEN, CDR2 SYDVKM. V lost 5 bases, J lost 2 bases, and 9 bases lay in between.

The DNA of the CDR3 is TGTGCCAGCAGCGTTGGACCGCCGGGGACTAATGAAAAACTGTTTTTT. It is translated as CASSVGPPGTNEKLFF. The rearrangement uses TRBV9 and TRBJ1-4; D call uncertain. Trimming shortened V by 2 bases and J by 2 bases, and 13 bases separated the two germline ends. CDR1 and CDR2 (germline): SGDLS, YYNGEE. There are 16 residues in the CDR3. Variable domain in full (rest from reference TRBV9 and TRBJ1-4): DSGVTQTPKHLITATGQRVTLRCSPRSGDLSVYWYQQSLDQGLQFLIQYYNGEERAKGNILERFSAQQFPDLHSELNLSSLELGDSALYFCASSVGPPGTNEKLFFGSGTQLSVL.

The chain joins TRBV27 to TRBJ2-1, with 14 bases aligning to TRBD2. The CDR3 runs to 15 residues. V gave up 5 bases and J gave up 9 bases; unmatched junction bases: 6. CDR1 is MNHEY, CDR2 SMNVEV, per germline (reference sequence). The CDR3 protein is CASSRGLAGDPEQFF. Here the CDR3 DNA reads TGTGCCAGCAGTCGGGGACTAGCGGGAGACCCTGAGCAGTTCTTC.

This clone showed up just a few times. DNA of the CDR3: TGTGCCAGCAGCTTGGACAGGCGAGGACAAGCTTTCTTT. Translated, it gives CASSLDRRGQAFF. The V and J genes are TRBV5-6 and TRBJ1-1, with D possibly TRBD1 on 5 matching bases. Per the germline V gene, CDR1 is SGHDT and CDR2 is YYEEEE. The CDR3 contains 13 residues. V was pared by 0 bases and J by 9 bases, with 12 bases between.

The V and J genes are TRBV2 and TRBJ1-1; possibly TRBD1 for D (5 bases). With 4 bases removed from V and 0 bases from J, the gap between germline ends came to 9 bases. CDR1 is SNHLY, CDR2 FYNNEI, per germline. CDR3 length: 14 residues. CDR3: CASSAGLLNTEAFF. The CDR3 region has the DNA TGTGCCAGCAGTGCGGGACTCCTGAACACTGAAGCTTTCTTT.

The V call is TRBV11-2, the J call TRBJ2-3; 8 bases align to TRBD1. The germline gives CDR1 SGHAT, CDR2 FQNNGV. This CDR3 region has 19 residues. V dropped 0 bases and J dropped 1; count of bases not matched to a gene: 12. CDR3 DNA: TGTGCCAGCAGCTTAGACTCTCTAGGACAGGGCTGGGGCACAGATACGCAGTATTTT. This gives the protein CASSLDSLGQGWGTDTQYF.

This chain links TRBV11-3 with TRBJ2-3; D perhaps matches TRBD1 (5 bases). This CDR3 has 15 residues. Germline assignment: CDR1 SGHNT and CDR2 YENEEA. Trimming removed 1 base at V and 2 bases at J, with 10 bases between. In nucleotides, the CDR3 is TGTGCCAGCAGCTTAGTAAGCAGGGACACAGATACGCAGTATTTT. This gives the protein CASSLVSRDTDTQYF. The full variable domain, rest sourced from reference TRBV11-3 and TRBJ2-3, is EAGVVQSPRYKIIEKKQPVAFWCNPISGHNTLYWYLQNLGQGPELLIRYENEEAVDDSQLPKDRFSAERLKGVDSTLKIQPAELGDSAVYLCASSLVSRDTDTQYFGPGTRLTVL.

The gene calls are TRBV6-1 and TRBJ2-1, with 7 positions matching TRBD2. Germline V gene lookup returns CDR1 MNHNS and CDR2 SASEGT. V dropped 2 bases and J dropped 8; count of bases not matched to a gene: 9. The length of the CDR3 is 15 residues. CDR3 sequence: CASSESFGSGHEQFF. The CDR3 DNA reads TGTGCCAGCAGTGAATCGTTTGGTAGCGGGCATGAGCAGTTCTTC.

This clone was counted at least ten times. V is TRBV9 and J is TRBJ2-1; 7 nucleotides line up with TRBD2. Germline CDR1 is SGDLS and CDR2 is YYNGEE. Unmatched junction bases numbered 5, after V lost 2 bases and J lost 6 bases. CDR3 length: 14 residues. CDR3 residues: CASSVSGGSNEQFF. The CDR3 nucleotides are TGTGCCAGCAGCGTGTCGGGAGGCAGCAATGAGCAGTTCTTC.

CDR3 sequence (DNA): TGCGCCAGCAGCCAAGTCTTCGGGGAGGGTCCTTGGGGGGAGCTGTTTTTT. Translating gives CASSQVFGEGPWGELFF. The rearrangement links TRBV4-1 to TRBJ2-2, with 7 bases that match TRBD2. CDR1 is MGHRA, CDR2 YSYEKL, per germline. CDR3 size: 17 residues. Trimming at V came to 1 base and at J to 8 bases, leaving 13 bases not matched to a gene.

This rearrangement joins TRBV5-4 to TRBJ2-5; 8 bases line up with TRBD2. The CDR3 extends over 16 amino acids. The ends lost 0 bases at V and 0 bases at J; junction bases unmatched: 4. Germline-derived CDR1 and CDR2 are SGHNT and YYREEE (reference sequence). CDR3 residues: CASSLGLAQNQETQYF. CDR3 DNA sequence: TGTGCCAGCAGCTTGGGACTAGCGCAGAACCAAGAGACCCAGTACTTC.

V is TRBV28 and J is TRBJ2-3, with 9 nucleotides matching TRBD2. J gave up 2 bases and V 2 bases, and 26 bases lay outside the gene matches. The CDR3 consists of 23 residues. In germline, CDR1 is MDHEN, CDR2 SYDVKM. CDR3 residues: CASSLAPPWNPQLAGKTTDTQYF. CDR3 DNA sequence: TGTGCCAGCAGTTTAGCCCCCCCCTGGAACCCCCAACTAGCGGGCAAGACCACAGATACGCAGTATTTT.

V usage is TRBV6-4 and J usage is TRBJ2-3; 12 nucleotides match TRBD2. CDR1 is MRHNA and CDR2 is SNTAGT in the germline V gene. J gave up 5 bases and V 3 bases, and 0 bases lay outside the gene matches. The CDR3 totals 14 residues. CDR3 nucleotides: TGTGCCAGCAGTGAGACTAGCGGGGGAGATACGCAGTATTTT. It codes for CASSETSGGDTQYF.

The chain couples TRBV19 to TRBJ1-1; no reliable D call. The CDR3 length is 14 residues. V lost 5 bases, J lost 1 base, and 11 bases lay in between. Germline CDR1 LNHDA, CDR2 SQIVND (reference sequence). The CDR3 spells CASSGPSENTEAFF. In nucleotides, the CDR3 is TGTGCCAGTAGTGGGCCGTCAGAGAACACTGAAGCTTTCTTT.

A few counts support this clone. J is TRBJ1-2 and V is TRBV6-5, with TRBD1 identical over 7 bases. J was trimmed by 2 bases and V by 6 bases; bases with no gene match: 9. This CDR3 has 15 amino acids. Looked up from germline, CDR1 is MNHEY and CDR2 is SVGAGI. CDR3 DNA: TGTGCCAGCAGAGGAGACAGGGACCCCAACTATGGCTACACCTTC. Amino acid sequence: CASRGDRDPNYGYTF.

This clone was seen just once. The chain employs TRBV19 and TRBJ1-2; possible D gene TRBD1, 5 bases. This CDR3 region has 15 residues. Germline V gene lookup returns CDR1 LNHDA and CDR2 SQIVND (reference sequence). Trimming left V 0 bases short and J 4 bases short, with 12 bases between. The CDR3 loop reads CASSIDRTSPYGYTF. The CDR3 nucleotides are TGTGCCAGTAGTATAGACCGGACAAGTCCCTATGGCTACACCTTC.

The CDR3 nucleotides are TGTGCCATCAGTGAGTCGGGCCGCTCCTACGAGCAGTACGTC. It codes for CAISESGRSYEQYV. This chain joins TRBV10-3 and TRBJ2-7, with D unclear. The V gene's germline CDR1 is ENHRY and CDR2 SYGVKD. V lost 0 bases to trimming and J lost 0 bases, with 6 bases between them. The CDR3 length is 14 residues.

This sequence joins TRBV9 and TRBJ2-6, with D maybe TRBD2 (5 bases). The V end was cut by 3 bases, the J end by 2 bases, with 6 bases between. The V gene's germline CDR1 is SGDLS and CDR2 YYNGEE. This CDR3 region has 14 residues. The CDR3 coding sequence is TGTGCCAGCAGCGGAGGGCCTGGGGCCAACGTCCTGACTTTC. It specifies CASSGGPGANVLTF.

This clone was detected only once. This chain connects TRBV5-1 to TRBJ2-3; TRBD2 aligns across 8 bases. CDR1 and CDR2 from the germline V gene are SGHRS and YFSETQ. Trimming took 0 bases from V and 2 from J; bases not matched to a gene: 2. There are 15 residues in the CDR3. The CDR3 loop is CASSLAGRATDTQYF. The CDR3 region has the DNA TGCGCCAGCAGCTTGGCCGGGAGGGCCACAGATACGCAGTATTTT.

This chain joins TRBV6-1 and TRBJ1-6; the D gene is possibly TRBD1 (5 bases). V was shortened by 0 bases and J by 4 bases, with 7 bases between the two germline ends. The germline V gene has CDR1 MNHNS and CDR2 SASEGT. The CDR3 is made up of 15 amino acids. The CDR3 protein is CASSEAAGYNSPLHF. Written as DNA, the CDR3 is TGTGCCAGCAGTGAAGCAGCAGGGTATAATTCACCCCTCCACTTT.

The J gene is TRBJ2-3, the V gene TRBV6-1, with 9 bases aligning to TRBD2. The trim removed 2 bases at V and 7 bases at J, leaving 7 bases unmatched. Germline V CDR1 and CDR2: MNHNS, SASEGT. This CDR3 region has 15 residues. The CDR3 reads CASSEKAGGPYTQYF. The CDR3 bases are TGTGCCAGCAGTGAAAAGGCGGGAGGGCCTTATACGCAGTATTTT.

This chain uses TRBV27 with TRBJ2-5, with 9 positions matching TRBD1. The CDR3 runs to 15 residues. V gave up 3 bases and J gave up 2 bases; unmatched junction bases: 4. Looked up from germline, CDR1 is MNHEY and CDR2 is SMNVEV (reference sequence). The CDR3 reads CASSFGQGRQETQYF. Written as DNA, the CDR3 is TGTGCCAGCAGTTTCGGACAGGGGAGACAAGAGACCCAGTACTTC.